The sequence of this T cell receptor (beta chain) was determined in a study of response to subunit inactivated influenza vaccine (dated by TCRdb to between 2018 and 2020). Turning to the overall study: Deep quantitative T cell receptor repertoire profiling was used in the study to track responses to a trivalent subunit inactivated influenza vaccine.

This clonotype was recorded a few times. Its cognate antigen has yet to be identified. Within one base of it there is no much larger clone, and no base qualities were kept. For CDR1 and CDR2, the germline V gene (reference sequence) lists GTSNPN and SVGIG. Germline trimming amounts to 2 bases on V and 11 bases on J, with 5 as the count of junction bases outside the gene matches. The CDR3, cysteine through phenylalanine, is 11 amino acids long. Only the CDR3 region is kept as DNA, spanning 33 bases read in frame from base 1. The library was prepared using RT-PCR. Reads for this sample came from an Illumina HiSeq 2500. Using fastp trimming at Q25 and MiXCR clonotype assembly, TCRdb reanalyzed the public sequencing data and kept in-frame beta chains. Merged by CDR3 protein, the rows form single entries marked with the most common genes and DNA. The sample table records 650,000 to 800,000 distinct CDR3 sequences; about a fifth of these occur just once. 11% of the sample belongs to the ten largest clones.

The study at large found these results: The authors proposed that each seasonal influenza vaccination may bring in only a limited number of new T cells.

Here the sequenced sample was PBMCs from blood, taken about 5 days after vaccination. The chain uses TRBV30 and TRBJ1-1; 7 middle bases align to TRBD1. The origin of this receptor is a man aged 45-65 years who received an inactivated influenza vaccine. Donor details come from another sample of the same person, matched by shared clones. Read as DNA, the sequence is TGTGCCTGGAGTAGGGGGACAGAGGCTTTCTTT. Translation gives CAWSRGTEAFF.